This T cell receptor (beta chain) is from a study of regulatory T cells in long-lasting Graves disease. Overall study results and limits: Patients with persistent Graves' had lower TCR diversity than newly diagnosed patients.

The CDR3 covers 13 residues. The V gene end was trimmed by 6 bases and the J gene end by 6 bases; junction bases not matched to a gene: 7. CDR1 is SQVTM and CDR2 is ANQGSEA in the germline V gene. This clonotype was observed many times. Its specificity is not known. Sequencing libraries for TCR beta were prepared with iRepertoire HTBI primers and Arm-PCR of CDR3 regions. MiXCR, applied by TCRdb to the multiplex PCR reads, yields one record per CDR3 protein. The profile covers 540,000 or so distinct CDR3 sequences, with 13% appearing a single time and 10% taken by the ten largest. Indicated time point: newly diagnosed GD, antithyroid drugs for less than 3 months. Researchers made the TCR library from RNA that was extracted from PBMCs. In addition, the sample was reused for a study of T cells in Graves' hyperthyroidism and ophthalmopathy. From that paper: These patients, aged 18 to 65, had recently diagnosed hyperthyroidism lasting under 2 months.

This chain uses TRBV29-1 with TRBJ2-7, with 11 bases matching TRBD2. Sample: peripheral blood mononuclear cells (PBMCs), taken at new diagnosis, from a patient treated with antithyroid drugs. The sequence came from a young man with Graves disease. The CDR3 sequence: CSVVSGRAGEQYF. CDR3 in DNA: TGCAGCGTCGTTAGCGGGAGGGCCGGCGAGCAGTACTTC.